The clone carrying this TCR beta chain was found many times. Its matching antigen is unknown. This sample stems from a study of human T cells and chemical hapten exposure. Overall study findings and caveats: The number of TCRs above 1 in 1000 frequency did not change after DPC sensitization.

Time point indicated: pre-sensitization, week 0. Stated treatment: therapeutic diphenylcyclopropenone sensitization with weekly scalp DPC. Individual cDNA molecules (in the library) carried attached unique molecular identifiers. TCRdb analysed the RACE reads with MiXCR anew, one entry per CDR3 protein. This table holds about 90,000 distinct CDR3 sequences, 8.5% found once. Losses at the gene ends were 4 bases for V and 1 base for J; bases not matched to a gene: 4. The CDR3 length is 15 residues. Sequencing used whole blood, obtained in connection with sensitization to the hapten diphenylcyclopropenone (DPC). This chain uses TRBV12-3 or TRBV12-4 with TRBJ2-5, with 9 bases matching TRBD1. This clonotype was sampled from a man in his forties or fifties with alopecia areata. Some clones in this sample may be carry-over from other donors' samples. The CDR3: CASSWDRVPQETQYF. DNA for the CDR3: TGTGCCAGCAGTTGGGACAGGGTCCCCCAAGAGACCCAGTACTTC.